One sample yielded the 13 T cell receptor beta chains listed below, sequenced in a study of T-cell reconstitution after alpha-beta-depleted transplantation in children. Unique molecular identifiers were built into the TCRbeta library. One entry per CDR3 protein, called by TCRdb with MiXCR from the PCR reads. The sample lists just under 350,000 distinct CDR3 sequences, roughly 15% occurring once. Sequenced material: PBMCs, mostly from graft donor cells, taken 360 days after TCRalphabeta/CD19-depleted stem cell transplant. These receptors all come from a male patient aged 2 to 9 who had a stem cell transplant for acute lymphoblastic leukemia, so the T cells may come from the graft donor.

This clonotype was detected a few times. This chain uses TRBV12-3 or TRBV12-4 with TRBJ2-1; TRBD2 aligns across 14 bases. The CDR3 is 18 residues long. The ends lost 0 bases at V and 5 bases at J; junction bases unmatched: 6. The CDR3 spells CASSLARTSGRLNNEQFF. The CDR3 nucleotides are TGTGCCAGCAGTTTAGCCCGGACTAGCGGGAGGTTAAACAATGAGCAGTTCTTC.

There are many counts of this clonotype. The chain joins TRBV7-3 to TRBJ2-2; TRBD2 agrees at 7 bases. Looked up from germline, CDR1 is SGHTA and CDR2 is FQGTGA. Trimming took 2 bases from V and 5 from J; bases not matched to a gene: 5. The CDR3 runs to 15 residues. Here the CDR3 DNA reads TGTGCCAGCAGCTTAGGCGGGAGTGGTACCGGGGAGCTGTTTTTT. Its protein is CASSLGGSGTGELFF. The full variable domain, with the rest looked up from reference TRBV7-3 and TRBJ2-2, is GAGVSQTPSNKVTEKGKYVELRCDPISGHTALYWYRQSLGQGPEFLIYFQGTGAADDSGLPNDRFFAVRPEGSVSTLKIQRTERGDSAVYLCASSLGGSGTGELFFGEGSRLTVL.

This chain uses TRBV9 with TRBJ2-7; D unclear. The CDR3 runs 14 residues. With 0 bases removed from V and 3 bases from J, the gap between germline ends came to 10 bases. CDR1 and CDR2 from the germline V gene are SGDLS and YYNGEE. The CDR3 DNA reads TGTGCCAGCAGCGTAGGGATCCTAGGCTACGAGCAGTACTTC. Amino acid sequence: CASSVGILGYEQYF.

This clonotype was observed a handful of times. This chain links TRBV12-3 or TRBV12-4 with TRBJ2-3; 8 bases map to TRBD1. This CDR3 is built from 15 residues. V trimming: 7 bases; J trimming: 2 bases; junction bases outside the gene matches: 8. CDR3 sequence: CASTTGQGVTDTQYF. The CDR3, as DNA: TGTGCCAGCACTACTGGACAGGGTGTCACAGATACGCAGTATTTT.

The chain links TRBV11-1 to TRBJ2-3; no clear D. Deletions cut 2 bases from V and 0 bases from J, with 15 bases between. The CDR3 is 17 amino acids. The germline V gene encodes CDR1 SGHAT and CDR2 FQDESV (reference sequence). The CDR3, as DNA: TGTGCCAGCAGCTTATACGGGTCGAGTCCAAGCACAGATACGCAGTATTTT. Its translation is CASSLYGSSPSTDTQYF.

The rearrangement links TRBV19 to TRBJ2-7; tentatively, D is TRBD1 (5 bases). The V and J ends lost 10 bases and 5 bases respectively, with 18 bases between them. The CDR3 loop spans 13 amino acids. Germline values: CDR1 LNHDA, CDR2 SQIVND (reference sequence). The CDR3 sequence is CATAPRDWHEQYF. In nucleotides, the CDR3 is TGTGCCACCGCTCCCAGGGATTGGCACGAGCAGTACTTC.

In its sample, this clonotype was seen a few times. The V gene is TRBV2, the J gene TRBJ2-7, with a weak D call TRBD1 (5 bases). CDR1 is SNHLY, CDR2 FYNNEI, per germline. The CDR3 has 12 residues. V was clipped by 7 bases and J by 4 bases, with 11 bases between them. The CDR3 nucleotides are TGTGCCAGCACCGACAGAGCTTACGAGCAGTACTTC. Encoded protein: CASTDRAYEQYF. The variable domain in full, with the rest retrieved from reference TRBV2 and TRBJ2-7, is EPEVTQTPSHQVTQMGQEVILRCVPISNHLYFYWYRQILGQKVEFLVSFYNNEISEKSEIFDDQFSVERPDGSNFTLKIRSTKLEDSAMYFCASTDRAYEQYFGPGTRLTVT.

Many counts were recorded for this clonotype. The genes are TRBV4-2 and TRBJ2-2; D call uncertain. V was clipped by 1 base and J by 7 bases, with 7 bases between them. The CDR3 covers 13 residues. Germline CDR1 reads LGHNA; CDR2 reads YNFKEQ. CDR3 DNA: TGTGCCAGCAGCCAAGCCATCGTCGGGGAGCTGTTTTTT. Translation: CASSQAIVGELFF.

In its sample, this clonotype was seen a few times. The J gene is TRBJ2-1, the V gene TRBV9, with D perhaps matching TRBD1 or TRBD2 (5 bases each). Germline values: CDR1 SGDLS, CDR2 YYNGEE. V lost 4 bases and J lost 3, with 17 bases in between. The CDR3 consists of 16 residues. The CDR3 sequence is CASSHPDRGIYNEQFF. The CDR3 DNA sequence: TGTGCCAGCAGCCACCCTGACCGGGGCATCTACAATGAGCAGTTCTTC.

The rearrangement links TRBV6-5 to TRBJ1-5; no firm D call. The V and J ends lost 0 bases and 5 bases respectively, with 5 bases between them. From germline, CDR1 is MNHEY and CDR2 SVGAGI. This CDR3 is 13 amino acids long. CDR3 in DNA: TGTGCCAGCAGTTACTCCGGAGATCAGCCCCAGCATTTT. Translating gives CASSYSGDQPQHF.

This clonotype occurred many times. This rearrangement joins TRBV10-3 to TRBJ2-7; the D call may be TRBD1 or TRBD2 (5 bases each). CDR1 ENHRY and CDR2 SYGVKD come from the germline V gene. V lost 0 bases, J lost 2 bases, and 11 bases lay in between. The CDR3 is made up of 15 amino acids. CDR3 protein: CAISESGTYTYEQYF. In DNA, the CDR3 is TGTGCCATCAGTGAGTCTGGGACGTATACCTACGAGCAGTACTTC.

Written as DNA, the CDR3 is TGCGCCAGCAGCCCTGGGACTAGCGGGAGGGTCTACGAGCAGTACTTC. Amino acid sequence: CASSPGTSGRVYEQYF. V and J are TRBV4-1 and TRBJ2-7; 16 bases are shared with TRBD2. The germline V gene has CDR1 MGHRA and CDR2 YSYEKL. This CDR3 contains 16 residues. V lost 4 bases to trimming and J lost 3 bases; unmatched junction nucleotides: 3.

The rearrangement joins TRBV12-3 or TRBV12-4 to TRBJ2-2, with D tentatively TRBD1 (6 bases). The CDR3 has 14 residues. V was cut by 9 bases and J by 2 bases, with 13 bases left in between. The CDR3 DNA sequence: TGTGCCAGTCAGACAGGAGCTAACACCGGGGAGCTGTTTTTT. It codes for CASQTGANTGELFF.